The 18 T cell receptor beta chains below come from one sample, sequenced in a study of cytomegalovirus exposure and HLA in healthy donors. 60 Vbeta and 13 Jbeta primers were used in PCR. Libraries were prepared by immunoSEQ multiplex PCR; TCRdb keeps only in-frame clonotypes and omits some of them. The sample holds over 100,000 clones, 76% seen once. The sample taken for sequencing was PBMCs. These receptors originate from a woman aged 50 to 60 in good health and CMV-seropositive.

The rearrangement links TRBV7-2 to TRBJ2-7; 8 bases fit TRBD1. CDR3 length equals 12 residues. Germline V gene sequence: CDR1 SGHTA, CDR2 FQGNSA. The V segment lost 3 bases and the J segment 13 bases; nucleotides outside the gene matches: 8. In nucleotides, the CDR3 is TGTGCCAGCAGCTTCCCGGGACAGGTGGGCTACTTC. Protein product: CASSFPGQVGYF.

The CDR3 region is CASSLLESTDTQYF. In DNA form, the CDR3 reads TGTGCCAGCAGCTTGCTAGAGAGCACAGATACGCAGTATTTT. The chain joins TRBV5-4 to TRBJ2-3; D call uncertain. The germline V gene encodes CDR1 SGHNT and CDR2 YYREEE (reference sequence). The CDR3 is 14 residues long. V was clipped by 1 base and J by 0 bases, with 6 bases between them.

CDR3 loop: CASSAATEPPGYTF. The DNA of the CDR3 is TGTGCCAGCAGCGCCGCGACAGAGCCTCCTGGCTACACCTTC. The V and J genes are TRBV5-4 and TRBJ1-2; tentative D call: TRBD1 (5 bases). This CDR3 has 14 amino acids. The germline CDR1 and CDR2 sequences are SGHNT and YYREEE (reference sequence). V lost 4 bases, J lost 7 bases, and 17 bases lay in between.

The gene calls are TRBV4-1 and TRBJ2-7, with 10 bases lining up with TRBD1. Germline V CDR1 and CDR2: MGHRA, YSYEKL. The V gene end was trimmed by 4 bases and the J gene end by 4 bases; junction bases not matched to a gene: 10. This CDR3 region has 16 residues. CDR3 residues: CASSLYHGTGDYEQYF. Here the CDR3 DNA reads TGCGCCAGCAGCCTCTACCACGGGACAGGGGATTACGAGCAGTACTTC.

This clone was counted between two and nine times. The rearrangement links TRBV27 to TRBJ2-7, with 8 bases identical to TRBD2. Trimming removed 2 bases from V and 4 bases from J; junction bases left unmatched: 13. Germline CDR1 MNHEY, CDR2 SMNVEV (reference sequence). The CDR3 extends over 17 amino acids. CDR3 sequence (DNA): TGTGCCAGCAGTTTAAGGAGGCTAGCGGGCAACCTATACGAGCAGTACTTC. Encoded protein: CASSLRRLAGNLYEQYF.

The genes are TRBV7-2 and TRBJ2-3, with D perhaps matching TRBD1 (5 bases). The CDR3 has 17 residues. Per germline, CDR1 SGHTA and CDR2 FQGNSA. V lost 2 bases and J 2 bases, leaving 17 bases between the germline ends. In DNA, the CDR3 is TGTGCCAGCAGCTTAAATTCAGGGCCACTAAACACAGATACGCAGTATTTT. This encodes CASSLNSGPLNTDTQYF.

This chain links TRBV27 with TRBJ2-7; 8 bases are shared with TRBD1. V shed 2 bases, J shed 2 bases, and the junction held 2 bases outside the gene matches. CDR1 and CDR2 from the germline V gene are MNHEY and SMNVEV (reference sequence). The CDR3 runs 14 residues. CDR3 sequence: CASSLGTGAYEQYF. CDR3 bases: TGTGCCAGCAGTTTAGGGACAGGAGCCTACGAGCAGTACTTC.

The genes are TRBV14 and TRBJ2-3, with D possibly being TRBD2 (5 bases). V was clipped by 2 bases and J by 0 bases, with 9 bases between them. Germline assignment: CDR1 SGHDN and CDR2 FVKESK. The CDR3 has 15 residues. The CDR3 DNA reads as TGTGCCAGCAGCCAACAGCGGACTAGCACAGATACGCAGTATTTT. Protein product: CASSQQRTSTDTQYF.

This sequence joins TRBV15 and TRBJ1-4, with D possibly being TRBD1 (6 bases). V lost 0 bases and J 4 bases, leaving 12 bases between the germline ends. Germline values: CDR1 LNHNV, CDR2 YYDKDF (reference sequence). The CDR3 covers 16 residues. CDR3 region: CATSRDQGRGNEKLFF. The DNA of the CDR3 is TGTGCCACCAGCAGAGATCAGGGCAGGGGTAATGAAAAACTGTTTTTT.

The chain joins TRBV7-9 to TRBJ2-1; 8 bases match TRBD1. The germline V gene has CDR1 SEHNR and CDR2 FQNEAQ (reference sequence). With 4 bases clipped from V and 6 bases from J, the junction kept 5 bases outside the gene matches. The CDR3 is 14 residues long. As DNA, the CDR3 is TGTGCCAGCAGCTGGACAGGGTGGGGCAATGAGCAGTTCTTC. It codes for CASSWTGWGNEQFF.

Here the CDR3 DNA reads TGTGCCAGCAGCTTAGAAGGCAGGGTCGAGCAGTACTTC. It specifies CASSLEGRVEQYF. V gene TRBV13 combines with J gene TRBJ2-7; weak D call: TRBD1 (5 bases). Looked up from germline, CDR1 is PRHDT and CDR2 is FYEKMQ (reference sequence). The CDR3 contains 13 residues. Trimming left V 1 base short and J 6 bases short, with 10 bases between.

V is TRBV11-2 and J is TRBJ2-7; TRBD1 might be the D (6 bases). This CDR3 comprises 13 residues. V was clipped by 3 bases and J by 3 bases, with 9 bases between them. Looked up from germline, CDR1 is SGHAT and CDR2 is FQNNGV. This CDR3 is CASSFHRDYEQYF. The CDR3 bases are TGTGCCAGCAGCTTTCACAGGGACTACGAGCAGTACTTC.

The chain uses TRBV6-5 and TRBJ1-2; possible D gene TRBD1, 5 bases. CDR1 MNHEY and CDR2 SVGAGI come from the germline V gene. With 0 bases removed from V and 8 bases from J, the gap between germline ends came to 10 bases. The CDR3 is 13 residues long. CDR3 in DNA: TGTGCCAGCAGTTACTCGCAAGGGGCCGGCTACACCTTC. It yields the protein CASSYSQGAGYTF.

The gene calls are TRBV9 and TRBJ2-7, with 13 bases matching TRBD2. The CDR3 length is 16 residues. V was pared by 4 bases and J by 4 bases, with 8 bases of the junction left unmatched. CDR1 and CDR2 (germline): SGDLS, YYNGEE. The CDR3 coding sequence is TGTGCCAGCAGCCCTCCGGGACTAGCGGGAAAGTACGAGCAGTACTTC. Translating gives CASSPPGLAGKYEQYF.

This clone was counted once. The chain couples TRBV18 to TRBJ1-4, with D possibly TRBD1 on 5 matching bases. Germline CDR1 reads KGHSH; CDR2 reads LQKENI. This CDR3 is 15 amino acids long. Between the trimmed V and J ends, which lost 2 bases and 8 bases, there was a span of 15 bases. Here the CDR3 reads CASSPGGSGREKLFF. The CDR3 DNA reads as TGTGCCAGCTCACCAGGCGGCTCAGGGAGGGAAAAACTGTTTTTT.

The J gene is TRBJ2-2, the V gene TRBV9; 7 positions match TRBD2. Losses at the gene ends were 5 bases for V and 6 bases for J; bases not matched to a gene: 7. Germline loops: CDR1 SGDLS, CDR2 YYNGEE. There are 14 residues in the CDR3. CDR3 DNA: TGTGCCAGCAGGATGGGGGGGGGACCCGGGGAGCTGTTTTTT. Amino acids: CASRMGGGPGELFF.

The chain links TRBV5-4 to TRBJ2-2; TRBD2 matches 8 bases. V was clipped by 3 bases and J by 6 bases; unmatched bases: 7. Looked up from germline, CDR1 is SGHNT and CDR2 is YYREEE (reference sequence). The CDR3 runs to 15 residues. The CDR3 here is CASSSGGASAGELFF. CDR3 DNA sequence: TGTGCCAGCAGCTCCGGGGGGGCTAGCGCCGGGGAGCTGTTTTTT. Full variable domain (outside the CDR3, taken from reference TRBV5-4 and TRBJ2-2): ETGVTQSPTHLIKTRGQQVTLRCSSQSGHNTVSWYQQALGQGPQFIFQYYREEENGRGNFPPRFSGLQFPNYSSELNVNALELDDSALYLCASSSGGASAGELFFGEGSRLTVL.

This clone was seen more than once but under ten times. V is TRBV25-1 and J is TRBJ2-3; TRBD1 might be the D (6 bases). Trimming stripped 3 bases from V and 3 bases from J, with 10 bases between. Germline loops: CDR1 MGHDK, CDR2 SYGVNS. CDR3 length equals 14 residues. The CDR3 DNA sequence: TGTGCCAGCAGTGATTCAGGGGAGACAGATACGCAGTATTTT. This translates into CASSDSGETDTQYF.